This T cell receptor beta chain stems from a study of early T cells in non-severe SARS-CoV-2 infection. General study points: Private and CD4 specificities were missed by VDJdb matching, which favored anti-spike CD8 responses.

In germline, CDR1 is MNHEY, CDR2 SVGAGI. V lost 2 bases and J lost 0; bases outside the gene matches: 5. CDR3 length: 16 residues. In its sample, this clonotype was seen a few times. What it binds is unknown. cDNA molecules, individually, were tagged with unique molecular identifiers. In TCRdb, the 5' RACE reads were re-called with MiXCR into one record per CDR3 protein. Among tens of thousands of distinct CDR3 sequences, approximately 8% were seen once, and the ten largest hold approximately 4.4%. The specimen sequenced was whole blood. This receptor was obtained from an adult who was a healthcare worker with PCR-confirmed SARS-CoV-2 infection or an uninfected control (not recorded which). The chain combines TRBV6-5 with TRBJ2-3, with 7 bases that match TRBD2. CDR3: CASSYAGTTSTDTQYF. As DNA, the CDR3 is TGTGCCAGCAGTTACGCCGGGACTACTAGCACAGATACGCAGTATTTT.